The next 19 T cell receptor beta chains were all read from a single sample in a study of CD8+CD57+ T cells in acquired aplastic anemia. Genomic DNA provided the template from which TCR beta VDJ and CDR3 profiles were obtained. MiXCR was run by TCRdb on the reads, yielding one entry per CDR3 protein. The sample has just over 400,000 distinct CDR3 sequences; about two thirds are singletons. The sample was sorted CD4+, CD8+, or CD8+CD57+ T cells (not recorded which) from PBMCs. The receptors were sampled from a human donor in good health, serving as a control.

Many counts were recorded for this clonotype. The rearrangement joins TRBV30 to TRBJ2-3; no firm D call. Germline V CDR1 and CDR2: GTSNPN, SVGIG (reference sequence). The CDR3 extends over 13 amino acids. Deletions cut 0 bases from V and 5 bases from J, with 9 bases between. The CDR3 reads CAWSVKVIDTQYF. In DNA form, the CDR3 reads TGTGCCTGGAGTGTTAAGGTTATAGATACGCAGTATTTT.

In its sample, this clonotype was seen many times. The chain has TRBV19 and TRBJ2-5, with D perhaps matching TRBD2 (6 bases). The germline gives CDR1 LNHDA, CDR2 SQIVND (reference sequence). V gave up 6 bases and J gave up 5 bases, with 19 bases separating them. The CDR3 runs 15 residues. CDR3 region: CASRNYGPGGETQYF. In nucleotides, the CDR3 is TGTGCCAGTAGGAACTACGGACCTGGAGGGGAGACCCAGTACTTC.

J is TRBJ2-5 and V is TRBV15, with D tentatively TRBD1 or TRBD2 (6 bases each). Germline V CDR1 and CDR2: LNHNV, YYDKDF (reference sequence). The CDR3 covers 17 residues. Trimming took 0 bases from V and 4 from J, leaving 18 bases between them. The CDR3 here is CATSRDMGALGGETQYF. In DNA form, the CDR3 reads TGTGCCACCAGCAGAGATATGGGGGCCCTCGGGGGAGAGACCCAGTACTTC.

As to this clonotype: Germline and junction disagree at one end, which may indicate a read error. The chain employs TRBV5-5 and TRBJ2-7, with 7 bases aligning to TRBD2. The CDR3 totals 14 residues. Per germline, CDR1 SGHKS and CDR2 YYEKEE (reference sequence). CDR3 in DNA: TGCGCCAGCAGCCAAGTTTCGGGGGGTAGAGAGCAGTACTTC. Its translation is CASSQVSGGREQYF.

As DNA, the CDR3 is TGTGCCTGGAGTCCCAGAGGGCTAGCCAGAACAGATACGCAGTATTTT. Translation: CAWSPRGLARTDTQYF. This chain connects TRBV30 to TRBJ2-3; TRBD2 might be the D (5 bases). Trimming pared 2 bases from V and 3 bases from J, leaving 18 bases between. The germline CDR1 and CDR2 sequences are GTSNPN and SVGIG (reference sequence). The CDR3 is 16 amino acids.

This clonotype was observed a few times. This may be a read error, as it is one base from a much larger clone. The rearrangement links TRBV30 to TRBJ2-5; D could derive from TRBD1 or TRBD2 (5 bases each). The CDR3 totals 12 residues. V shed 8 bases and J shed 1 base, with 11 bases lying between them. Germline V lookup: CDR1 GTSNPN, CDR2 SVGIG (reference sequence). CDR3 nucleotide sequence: TGTGCCCGGGACCCGTCCCAAGAGACCCAGTACTTC. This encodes CARDPSQETQYF.

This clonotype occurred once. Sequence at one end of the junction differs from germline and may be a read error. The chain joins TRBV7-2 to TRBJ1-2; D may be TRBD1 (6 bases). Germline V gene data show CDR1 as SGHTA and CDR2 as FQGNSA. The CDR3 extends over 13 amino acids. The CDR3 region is CASSPGDSRGYSF. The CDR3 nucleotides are TGTGCCAGCAGCCCAGGGGATTCTCGGGGCTATAGCTTC.

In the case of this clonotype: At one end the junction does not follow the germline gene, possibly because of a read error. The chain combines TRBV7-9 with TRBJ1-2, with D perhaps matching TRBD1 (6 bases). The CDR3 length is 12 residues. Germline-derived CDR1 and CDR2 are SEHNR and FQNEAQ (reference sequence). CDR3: CASGGGMSSSSF. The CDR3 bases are TGTGCCAGCGGCGGGGGCATGAGTAGTTCCTCCTTC.

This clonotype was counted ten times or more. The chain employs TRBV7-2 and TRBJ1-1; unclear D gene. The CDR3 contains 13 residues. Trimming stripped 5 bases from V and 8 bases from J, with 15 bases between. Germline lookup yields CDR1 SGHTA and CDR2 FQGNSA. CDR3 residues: CASSPEVSREAFF. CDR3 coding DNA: TGTGCCAGCAGCCCAGAGGTCTCGAGGGAAGCTTTCTTT.

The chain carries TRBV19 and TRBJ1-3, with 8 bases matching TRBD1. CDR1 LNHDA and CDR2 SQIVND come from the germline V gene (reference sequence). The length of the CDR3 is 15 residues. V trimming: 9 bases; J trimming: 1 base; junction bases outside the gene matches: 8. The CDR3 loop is CASSKGQESGNTIYF. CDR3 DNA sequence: TGTGCCAGCTCCAAGGGACAGGAATCTGGAAACACCATATATTTT.

This chain's CDR3 is CASSYWGEGGQTQYF. The CDR3 nucleotides read TGTGCCAGCAGTTATTGGGGGGAGGGCGGGCAGACCCAGTACTTC. V and J are TRBV7-8 and TRBJ2-5; 7 positions match TRBD2. CDR1 is SGHVS, CDR2 FQNEAQ, per germline. Trimming at V came to 6 bases and at J to 6 bases, leaving 13 bases not matched to a gene. This CDR3 contains 15 residues.

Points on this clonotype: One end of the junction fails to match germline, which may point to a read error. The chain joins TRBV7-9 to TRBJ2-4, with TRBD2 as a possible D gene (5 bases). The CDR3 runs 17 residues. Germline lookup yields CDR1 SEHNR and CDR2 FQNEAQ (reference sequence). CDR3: CASSLGGWAVAKNTQYF. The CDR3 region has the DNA TGTGCCAGCAGCTTAGGAGGGTGGGCAGTAGCCAAAAACACTCAGTACTTC.

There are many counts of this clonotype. The CDR3 coding sequence is TGTGCCAGCAGCTTGGCCGTTGGAGAGACCCAGTACTTC. This codes for CASSLAVGETQYF. The genes are TRBV5-4 and TRBJ2-5, with D unresolved. This CDR3 contains 13 residues. The ends were cut back, 0 bases at V and 4 bases at J, with 7 bases in the middle. Germline V gene lookup returns CDR1 SGHNT and CDR2 YYREEE (reference sequence).

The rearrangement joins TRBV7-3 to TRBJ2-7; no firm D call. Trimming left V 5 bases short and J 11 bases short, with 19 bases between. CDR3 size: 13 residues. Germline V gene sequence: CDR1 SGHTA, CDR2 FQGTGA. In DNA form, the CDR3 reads TGTGCCAGCAGCCAAGATGGACGGCGGTACGAGTACTTC. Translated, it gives CASSQDGRRYEYF.

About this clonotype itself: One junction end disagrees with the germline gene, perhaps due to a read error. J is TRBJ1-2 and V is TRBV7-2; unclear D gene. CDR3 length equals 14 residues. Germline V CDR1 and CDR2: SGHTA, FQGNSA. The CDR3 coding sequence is TGTGTCAGCAGCTTTAGGGCACATAACTATGGCTACACCTTC. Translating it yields CVSSFRAHNYGYTF.

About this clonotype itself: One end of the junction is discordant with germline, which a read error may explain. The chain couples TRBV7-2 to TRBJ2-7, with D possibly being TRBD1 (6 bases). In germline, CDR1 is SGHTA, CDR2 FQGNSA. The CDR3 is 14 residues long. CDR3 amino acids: CASSVAGEFGYPFF. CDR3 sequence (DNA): TGTGCCAGCAGCGTAGCAGGGGAGTTTGGCTACCCGTTCTTC.

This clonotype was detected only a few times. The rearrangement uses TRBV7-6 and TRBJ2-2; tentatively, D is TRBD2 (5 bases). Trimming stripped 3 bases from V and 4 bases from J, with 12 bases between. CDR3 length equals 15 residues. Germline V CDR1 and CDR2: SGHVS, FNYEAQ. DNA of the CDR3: TGTGCCAGCAGCTTGGCGGGTGGTATCACCGGGGAGCTGTTTTTT. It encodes CASSLAGGITGELFF.

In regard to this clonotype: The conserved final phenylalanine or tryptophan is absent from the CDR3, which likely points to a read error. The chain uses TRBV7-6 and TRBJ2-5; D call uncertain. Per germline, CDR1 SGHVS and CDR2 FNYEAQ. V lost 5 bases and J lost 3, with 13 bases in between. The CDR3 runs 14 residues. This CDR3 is CASSEQITKETQYS. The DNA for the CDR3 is TGTGCCAGCAGCGAACAAATAACGAAAGAGACCCAGTACTCC.

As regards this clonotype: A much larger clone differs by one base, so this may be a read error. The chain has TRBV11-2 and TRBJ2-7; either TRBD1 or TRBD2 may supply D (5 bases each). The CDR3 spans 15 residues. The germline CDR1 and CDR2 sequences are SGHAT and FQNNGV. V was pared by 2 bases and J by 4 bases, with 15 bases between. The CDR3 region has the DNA TGTGCCAGCAGCTTAATCAGGGAGCGGCGATACGAGCAGTACTTC. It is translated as CASSLIRERRYEQYF.